Below, 2 T cell receptor beta chains from the same sample are listed, as sequenced in a study of T cell repertoires in cytomegalovirus infection. Their antigen targets remain unknown. TCRdb re-derived calls from the reads in MiXCR, one entry per CDR3 protein. The sample shows around 110,000 distinct CDR3 sequences, around 9.1% of them seen only once. Material: PBMCs, sequenced either directly or after in vitro stimulation (not recorded which). The receptor set was obtained from a human donor in good health (CMV status not recorded). Some clones in this sample may be carry-over from other donors' samples.

The rearrangement uses TRBV6-5 and TRBJ1-2; perhaps TRBD1 as D (5 bases). In germline, CDR1 is MNHEY, CDR2 SVGAGI. V lost 6 bases to trimming and J lost 4 bases, with 15 bases between them. This CDR3 region has 14 residues. CDR3 sequence: CASRINRDFYGYTF. The CDR3 DNA reads as TGTGCCAGCAGAATCAACCGGGACTTCTATGGCTACACCTTC.

The chain links TRBV6-2 or TRBV6-3 to TRBJ2-4, with a tentative D call TRBD2 (5 bases). Germline V gives CDR1 MNHEY, CDR2 SVGEGT. The germline V and J ends were trimmed by 3 bases and 0 bases, with 15 bases remaining between them. The CDR3 totals 17 residues. For the CDR3, the DNA is TGTGCCAGCAGTTATGGAGGAGCCGAACTAGCCAAAAACATTCAGTACTTC. It codes for CASSYGGAELAKNIQYF.